This record looks at one TCR beta chain sequence and its context. V shed 6 bases, J shed 3 bases, and the junction held 5 bases outside the gene matches. There are 14 residues in the CDR3. Per the germline V gene, CDR1 is MDHEN and CDR2 is SYDVKM. The data are from a study of T cell repertoires in cytomegalovirus infection. Background on the study: Matching HLA type, along with CMV infection, was indicated by public TCR beta signatures.

TCRdb reprocessed the reads with MiXCR, giving one entry per CDR3 protein. The sample consists of 200,000 to 300,000 distinct CDR3 sequences, more than 9% of them appearing once. Material: PBMCs. This receptor was taken from a human donor in good health (CMV status not recorded). Some clones in this sample may be carry-over from other donors' samples. V gene TRBV28 combines with J gene TRBJ2-1; 7 bases line up with TRBD2. CDR3: CASSAGGGYNEQFF. CDR3 nucleotides: TGTGCCAGCAGCGCTGGGGGGGGCTACAATGAGCAGTTCTTC. Full variable domain (missing parts from reference TRBV28 and TRBJ2-1): DVKVTQSSRYLVKRTGEKVFLECVQDMDHENMFWYRQDPGLGLRLIYFSYDVKMKEKGDIPEGYSVSREKKERFSLILESASTNQTSMYLCASSAGGGYNEQFFGPGTRLTVL.